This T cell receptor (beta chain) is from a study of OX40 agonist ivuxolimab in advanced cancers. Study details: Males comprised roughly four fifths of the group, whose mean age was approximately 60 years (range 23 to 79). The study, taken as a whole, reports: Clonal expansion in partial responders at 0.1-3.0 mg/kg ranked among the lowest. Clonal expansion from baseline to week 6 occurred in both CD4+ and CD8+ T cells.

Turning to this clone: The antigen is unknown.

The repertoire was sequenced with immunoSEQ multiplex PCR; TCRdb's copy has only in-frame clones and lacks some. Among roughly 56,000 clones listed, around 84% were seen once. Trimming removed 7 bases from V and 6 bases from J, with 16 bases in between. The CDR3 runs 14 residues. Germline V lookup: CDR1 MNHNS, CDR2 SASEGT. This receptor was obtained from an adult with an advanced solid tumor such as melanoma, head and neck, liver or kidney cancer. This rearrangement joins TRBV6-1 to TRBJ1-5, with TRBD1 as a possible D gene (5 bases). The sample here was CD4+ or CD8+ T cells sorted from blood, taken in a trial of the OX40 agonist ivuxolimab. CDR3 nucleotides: TGTGCCAGCACCGACGTGAAGGGGAGTCAGCCCCAGCATTTT. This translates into CASTDVKGSQPQHF.